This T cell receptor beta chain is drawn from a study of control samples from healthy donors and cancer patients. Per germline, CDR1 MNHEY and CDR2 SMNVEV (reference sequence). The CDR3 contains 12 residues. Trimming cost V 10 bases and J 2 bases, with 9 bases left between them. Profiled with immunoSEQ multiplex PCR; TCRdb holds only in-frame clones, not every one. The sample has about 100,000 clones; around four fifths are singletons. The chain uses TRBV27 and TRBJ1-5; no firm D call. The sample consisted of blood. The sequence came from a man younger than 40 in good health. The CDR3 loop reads CATRRGNQPQHF. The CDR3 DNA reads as TGTGCCACCCGACGGGGCAATCAGCCCCAGCATTTT.